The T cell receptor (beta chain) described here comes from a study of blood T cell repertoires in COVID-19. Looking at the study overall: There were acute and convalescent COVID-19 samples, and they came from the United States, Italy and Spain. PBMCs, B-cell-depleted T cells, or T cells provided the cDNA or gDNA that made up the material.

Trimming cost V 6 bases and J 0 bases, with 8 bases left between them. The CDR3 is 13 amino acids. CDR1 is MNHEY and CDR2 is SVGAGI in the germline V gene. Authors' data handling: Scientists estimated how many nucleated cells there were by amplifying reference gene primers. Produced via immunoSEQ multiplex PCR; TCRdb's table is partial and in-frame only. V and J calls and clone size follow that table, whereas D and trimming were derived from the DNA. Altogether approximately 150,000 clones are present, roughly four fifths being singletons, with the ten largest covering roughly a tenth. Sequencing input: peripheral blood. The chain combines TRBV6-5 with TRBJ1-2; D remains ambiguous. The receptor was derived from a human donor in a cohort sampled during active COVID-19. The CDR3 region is CASSPHTNYGYTF. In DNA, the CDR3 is TGTGCCAGCAGCCCCCACACTAACTATGGCTACACCTTC.